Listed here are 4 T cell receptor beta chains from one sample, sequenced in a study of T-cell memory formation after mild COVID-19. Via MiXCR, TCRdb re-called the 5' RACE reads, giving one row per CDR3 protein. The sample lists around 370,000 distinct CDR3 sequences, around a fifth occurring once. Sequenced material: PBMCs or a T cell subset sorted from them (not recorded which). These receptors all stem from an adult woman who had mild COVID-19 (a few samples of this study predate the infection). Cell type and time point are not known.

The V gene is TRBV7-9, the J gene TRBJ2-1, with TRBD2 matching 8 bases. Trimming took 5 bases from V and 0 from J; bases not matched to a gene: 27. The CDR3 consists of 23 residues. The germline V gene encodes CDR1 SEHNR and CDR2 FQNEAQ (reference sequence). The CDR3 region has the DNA TGTGCCAGCAGCCCAGCCCCGGGACTAGGCCTTACGGGCTCCTTAAGCTCCTACAATGAGCAGTTCTTC. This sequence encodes CASSPAPGLGLTGSLSSYNEQFF.

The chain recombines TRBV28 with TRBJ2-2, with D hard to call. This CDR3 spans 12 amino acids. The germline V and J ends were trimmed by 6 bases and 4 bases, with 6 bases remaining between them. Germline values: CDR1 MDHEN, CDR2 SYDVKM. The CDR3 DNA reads TGTGCCAGCAGCGCCCCCACCGGGGAGCTGTTTTTT. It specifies CASSAPTGELFF.

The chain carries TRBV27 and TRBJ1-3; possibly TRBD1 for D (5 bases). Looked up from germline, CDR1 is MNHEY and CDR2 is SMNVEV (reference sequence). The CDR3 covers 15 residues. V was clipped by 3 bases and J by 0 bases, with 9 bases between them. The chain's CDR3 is CASSFQGLSGNTIYF. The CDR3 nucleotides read TGTGCCAGCAGTTTCCAGGGCCTCTCTGGAAACACCATATATTTT.

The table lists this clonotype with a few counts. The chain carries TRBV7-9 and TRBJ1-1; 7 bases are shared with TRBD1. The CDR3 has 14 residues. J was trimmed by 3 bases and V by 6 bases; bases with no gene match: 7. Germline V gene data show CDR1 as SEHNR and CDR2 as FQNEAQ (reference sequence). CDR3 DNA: TGTGCCAGCAGTTCTAGACAGGGTTACACTGAAGCTTTCTTT. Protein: CASSSRQGYTEAFF.